This T cell receptor (beta chain) was sequenced for a study of Tregs in tolerant kidney transplant recipients. Broader study findings: Biological reproducibility was not directly addressed in this study. Donor-specific Treg expansion exceeded global Treg expansion in tolerant patients, suggesting antigen drive.

Concerning this clone: The target antigen is unknown. With the read ending 3 residues before the CDR3 end, the germline J gene is used to fill in that end.

Trimming shortened V by 4 bases and J by 4 bases, and 11 bases separated the two germline ends. This CDR3 is 14 amino acids long. Germline V gene sequence: CDR1 KGHSY, CDR2 FQNENV. The method was immunoSEQ multiplex PCR; TCRdb's version includes in-frame clones alone and lacks a portion of them. The sample table includes some 11,000 clones. Related graft donors supplied nonmyeloablative bone marrow transplants, and mixed chimerism was transient. Thawed PBMCs were FACS-sorted into unstimulated CD4+CD25+CD127- regulatory T cells, CD4+CD25- non-regulatory cells, CD4 and CD8 cells. The chain combines TRBV16 with TRBJ2-1, with D uncertain. This clonotype was sampled from a human patient who received a combined kidney and bone marrow transplant. Some T cells may have originated in the graft donor. Sequencing used CD8+ T cells from blood (PBMCs), obtained 24 months after the transplant. This CDR3 is CASSPGTLYNEQFF. Incomplete CDR3 DNA: TGTGCCAGCAGCCCAGGCACCCTATACAATGAG.